A single count supports the clone carrying this T cell receptor beta chain. Participants were placed into cohorts based on the clinical history they reported. This specimen comes from a study of blood T cell repertoires in COVID-19. Germline V gene sequence: CDR1 SNHLY, CDR2 FYNNEI. The CDR3 consists of 14 residues. V was trimmed by 8 bases and J by 0 bases, leaving 11 bases between them. Methods used by the authors: Using reference gene primer amplification, nucleated cell counts were estimated. Clones were sequenced by immunoSEQ multiplex PCR, and TCRdb holds only the in-frame ones, with some missing. V and J calls and clone size are copied from that table; D and trimming were computed from the DNA. The data contain around 320,000 clones, nearly 90% of them singletons.

V gene TRBV2 combines with J gene TRBJ1-5; tentatively, D is TRBD1 (5 bases). The origin of this receptor is a woman aged 18-35 years with acute COVID-19. Material: PBMCs or T cells enriched from blood (not recorded which). The DNA of the CDR3 is TGTGCCAGCCTGACAGCAAATAGCAATCAGCCCCAGCATTTT. As protein: CASLTANSNQPQHF.